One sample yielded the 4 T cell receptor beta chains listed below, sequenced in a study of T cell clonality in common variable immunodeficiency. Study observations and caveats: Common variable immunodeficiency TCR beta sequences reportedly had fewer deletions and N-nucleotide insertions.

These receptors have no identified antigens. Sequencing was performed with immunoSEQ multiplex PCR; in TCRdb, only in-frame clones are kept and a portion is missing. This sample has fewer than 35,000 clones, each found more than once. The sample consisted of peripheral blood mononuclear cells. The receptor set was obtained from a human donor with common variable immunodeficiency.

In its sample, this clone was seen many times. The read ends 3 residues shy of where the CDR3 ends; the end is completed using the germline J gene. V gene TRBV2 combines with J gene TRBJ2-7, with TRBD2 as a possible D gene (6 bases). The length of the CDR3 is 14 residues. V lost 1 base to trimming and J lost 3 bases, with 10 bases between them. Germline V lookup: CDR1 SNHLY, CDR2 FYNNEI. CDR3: CASSEGPAGYEQYF. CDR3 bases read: TGTGCCAGCAGTGAAGGACCAGCGGGCTACGAG.

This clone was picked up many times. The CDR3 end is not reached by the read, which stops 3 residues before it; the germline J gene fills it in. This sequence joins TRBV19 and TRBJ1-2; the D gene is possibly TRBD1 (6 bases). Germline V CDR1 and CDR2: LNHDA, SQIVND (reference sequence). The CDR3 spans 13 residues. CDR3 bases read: TGTGCCAGTAGTATAGACCCGACAGGAGAC. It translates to CASSIDPTGD. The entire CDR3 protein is CASSIDPTGDYTF.

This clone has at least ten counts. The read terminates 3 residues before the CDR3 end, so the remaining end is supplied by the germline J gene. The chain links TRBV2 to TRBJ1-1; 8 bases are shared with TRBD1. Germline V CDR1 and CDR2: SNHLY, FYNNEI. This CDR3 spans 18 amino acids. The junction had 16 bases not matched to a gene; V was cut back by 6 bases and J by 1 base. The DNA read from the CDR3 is TGTGCCAGCAGCCCGCGCCCTGGACAGGGCATAAAGAACACTGAA. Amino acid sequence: CASSPRPGQGIKNTE. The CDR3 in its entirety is CASSPRPGQGIKNTEAFF.

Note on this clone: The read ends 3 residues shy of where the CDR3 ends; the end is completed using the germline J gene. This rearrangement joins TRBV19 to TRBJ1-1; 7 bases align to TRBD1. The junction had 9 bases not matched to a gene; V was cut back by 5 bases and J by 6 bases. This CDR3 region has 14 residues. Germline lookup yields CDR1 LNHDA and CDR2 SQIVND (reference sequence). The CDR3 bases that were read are TGTGCCAGTAGTGGAAACAGGGGTTTCGCTGAA. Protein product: CASSGNRGFAE. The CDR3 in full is CASSGNRGFAEAFF.